Listed here are 25 T cell receptor beta chains from one sample, sequenced in a study of identifying expanded T cells in peripheral blood. Sequencing used immunoSEQ multiplex PCR; TCRdb keeps in-frame clones, though not all of them. The sample consists of 50,000 to 65,000 clones, over 75% of them appearing once. Sequencing was carried out using blood. The source of these receptors is a person between 18 and 69 years old in good health.

The chain joins TRBV2 to TRBJ2-7; tentatively, D is TRBD1 (6 bases). There are 12 residues in the CDR3. Germline CDR1 and CDR2: SNHLY and FYNNEI. Trimming pared 7 bases from V and 7 bases from J, leaving 14 bases between. CDR3 residues: CASNQGNREQYF. The CDR3 bases are TGTGCCAGCAATCAGGGGAATCGGGAGCAGTACTTC.

This chain links TRBV25-1 with TRBJ2-7; 10 positions agree with TRBD2. The CDR3 is made up of 15 amino acids. In germline, CDR1 is MGHDK, CDR2 SYGVNS. The V gene end was trimmed by 4 bases and the J gene end by 2 bases; junction bases not matched to a gene: 5. CDR3 sequence (DNA): TGTGCCAGCAGTGCCTCTAGCGGGAGAACCTACGAGCAGTACTTC. Translating gives CASSASSGRTYEQYF.

In regard to this clone: A far larger clone differs by one base, so this is likely a read error. V and J are TRBV5-8 and TRBJ1-2; TRBD1 might be the D (6 bases). V was clipped by 3 bases and J by 4 bases, with 10 bases between them. CDR1 is SGHTS and CDR2 is YDEGEE in the germline V gene. The CDR3 sequence is 13 residues long. The CDR3: CASSWDKSYGYTF. DNA of the CDR3: TGTGCCAGCAGCTGGGACAAAAGCTATGGCTACACCTTC.

The rearrangement joins TRBV27 to TRBJ1-1; a weak D match, TRBD1 (5 bases). The V end lost 10 bases, the J end lost 1 base, and 16 bases lay between the germline ends. Per germline, CDR1 MNHEY and CDR2 SMNVEV (reference sequence). The CDR3 contains 14 residues. The CDR3 protein is CATRTQGGNTEAFF. CDR3 DNA: TGTGCCACCCGAACGCAGGGTGGGAACACTGAAGCTTTCTTT.

The V and J genes are TRBV6-5 and TRBJ1-3; D gene ambiguous. Trimming took off 0 bases at V and 5 bases at J, with 8 bases between the two ends. CDR3 length equals 14 residues. CDR1 is MNHEY and CDR2 is SVGAGI in the germline V gene. CDR3 bases: TGTGCCAGCAGTTACTCGAGCGGGCGAAACACCATATATTTT. It specifies CASSYSSGRNTIYF.

V gene TRBV28 combines with J gene TRBJ2-7; D may match TRBD1 or TRBD2 (5 bases each). Germline V gene data show CDR1 as MDHEN and CDR2 as SYDVKM. This CDR3 comprises 11 residues. The CDR3 coding sequence is TGTAGTAGTCAGGGAGAGCACGAGCAGTACTTC. Translation gives CSSQGEHEQYF.

The chain joins TRBV7-6 to TRBJ1-3; D gene ambiguous. From germline, CDR1 is SGHVS and CDR2 FNYEAQ. CDR3 length equals 15 residues. Trimming shortened V by 7 bases and J by 2 bases, and 15 bases separated the two germline ends. In DNA, the CDR3 is TGTGCCAGCACCCCCGGCGGGTTGGCTGGAAACACCATATATTTT. It yields the protein CASTPGGLAGNTIYF.

The chain employs TRBV11-2 and TRBJ1-1; D is ambiguous. The CDR3 runs to 14 residues. Germline values: CDR1 SGHAT, CDR2 FQNNGV. V dropped 3 bases and J dropped 1 base, with 9 bases sitting between them. The CDR3 reads CASSFLFANTEAFF. CDR3 coding DNA: TGTGCCAGCAGCTTCCTGTTTGCGAACACTGAAGCTTTCTTT.

The rearrangement links TRBV7-2 to TRBJ1-5; D unclear. Germline V lookup: CDR1 SGHTA, CDR2 FQGNSA. Trimming left V 0 bases short and J 4 bases short, with 10 bases between. This CDR3 contains 15 residues. Written as DNA, the CDR3 is TGTGCCAGCAGCTTAGCACATCAGTCAAATCAGCCCCAGCATTTT. It encodes CASSLAHQSNQPQHF. The full variable domain, completed using reference TRBV7-2 and TRBJ1-5, is GAGVSQSPSNKVTEKGKDVELRCDPISGHTALYWYRQSLGQGLEFLIYFQGNSAPDKSGLPSDRFSAERTGGSVSTLTIQRTQQEDSAVYLCASSLAHQSNQPQHFGDGTRLSIL.

The CDR3 here is CASSRSDTQYF. Written as DNA, the CDR3 is TGTGCCAGCAGCAGATCAGATACGCAGTATTTT. The chain employs TRBV28 and TRBJ2-3; no reliable D call. CDR1 MDHEN and CDR2 SYDVKM come from the germline V gene. The length of the CDR3 is 11 residues. Trimming shortened V by 6 bases and J by 4 bases, and 5 bases separated the two germline ends.

The chain is built from TRBV6-1 and TRBJ2-2, with D perhaps matching TRBD2 (6 bases). The length of the CDR3 is 13 residues. Between the trimmed V and J ends, which lost 11 bases and 2 bases, there was a span of 12 bases. Germline CDR1 and CDR2: MNHNS and SASEGT. In nucleotides, the CDR3 is TGTGCCGCCAAGACTAGAAACACCGGGGAGCTGTTTTTT. Its protein product is CAAKTRNTGELFF.

The chain carries TRBV6-1 and TRBJ2-1, with D possibly called TRBD1 or TRBD2 (5 bases each). Germline V gene sequence: CDR1 MNHNS, CDR2 SASEGT. The CDR3 is 11 residues long. V was shortened by 5 bases and J by 12 bases, with 11 bases between the two germline ends. CDR3 residues: CASSTLGVQFF. CDR3 nucleotide sequence: TGTGCCAGCAGTACCCTGGGGGTGCAGTTCTTC.

The gene calls are TRBV6-1 and TRBJ2-3, with D hard to call. From germline, CDR1 is MNHNS and CDR2 SASEGT. The CDR3 has 15 residues. V shed 2 bases and J shed 2 bases, with 11 bases lying between them. CDR3 DNA: TGTGCCAGCAGTGAACCCAACAAATTCACAGATACGCAGTATTTT. Encoded protein: CASSEPNKFTDTQYF.

V and J are TRBV19 and TRBJ2-1; tentative D call: TRBD1 (6 bases). The ends were cut back, 3 bases at V and 9 bases at J, with 18 bases in the middle. There are 15 residues in the CDR3. Germline V gene lookup returns CDR1 LNHDA and CDR2 SQIVND (reference sequence). In DNA form, the CDR3 reads TGTGCCAGTAGTATTCCCCAGGGGAGTAGTAGTGAGCAGTTCTTC. Translation gives CASSIPQGSSSEQFF.

The V call is TRBV11-2, the J call TRBJ2-2, with D maybe TRBD1 (5 bases). The CDR3 consists of 13 residues. V was shortened by 3 bases and J by 8 bases, with 10 bases between the two germline ends. Germline-derived CDR1 and CDR2 are SGHAT and FQNNGV. This CDR3 is CASSLSGPGELFF. CDR3 sequence (DNA): TGTGCCAGCAGCTTGTCAGGGCCTGGGGAGCTGTTTTTT. Using reference TRBV11-2 and TRBJ2-2 for the parts outside the CDR3, the full variable domain is EAGVAQSPRYKIIEKRQSVAFWCNPISGHATLYWYQQILGQGPKLLIQFQNNGVVDDSQLPKDRFSAERLKGVDSTLKIQPAKLEDSAVYLCASSLSGPGELFFGEGSRLTVL.

The V call is TRBV13, the J call TRBJ1-1; D is perhaps TRBD1 (5 bases). Trimming removed 2 bases at V and 11 bases at J, with 12 bases between. The CDR3 covers 12 residues. Germline CDR1 and CDR2: PRHDT and FYEKMQ (reference sequence). The CDR3: CASSLTGGEAFF. CDR3 coding DNA: TGTGCCAGCAGCTTAACAGGCGGGGAGGCTTTCTTT.

The table lists this clone with a count of one. Here the CDR3 DNA reads TGCGCCAGCAGCCAAGAGTTTGGGCGGAACACTGAAGCTTTCTTT. As protein: CASSQEFGRNTEAFF. The chain has TRBV4-3 and TRBJ1-1; D gene unclear. Germline CDR1 and CDR2: LGHNA and YSLEER. The V end was cut by 0 bases, the J end by 1 base, with 9 bases between. CDR3 length: 15 residues.

The chain joins TRBV9 to TRBJ2-7; a weak D match, TRBD2 (6 bases). The germline gives CDR1 SGDLS, CDR2 YYNGEE. CDR3 length: 14 amino acids. V lost 10 bases to trimming and J lost 0 bases, with 17 bases between them. Here the CDR3 reads CASPNGGSSYEQYF. The CDR3 DNA is TGTGCCTCGCCTAACGGGGGTAGCTCCTACGAGCAGTACTTC.

As to this clone: At one end, the junction sequence differs from germline, possibly due to a read error. The CDR3 sequence: CATRASSTGELFF. The CDR3 nucleotides read TGCGCGACGCGGGCTAGTAGCACCGGGGAGCTGTTTTTT. The rearrangement links TRBV7-8 to TRBJ2-2, with D perhaps TRBD2 (5 bases). CDR1 is SGHVS and CDR2 is FQNEAQ in the germline V gene. There are 13 residues in the CDR3.

This sequence joins TRBV10-2 and TRBJ2-1; TRBD1 is a possible D gene (5 bases). Germline values: CDR1 WSHSY, CDR2 SAAADI. V was shortened by 7 bases and J by 5 bases, with 12 bases between the two germline ends. The CDR3 totals 13 residues. The CDR3 nucleotides are TGCGCCAGCACCTGGGTCAGGGACAATGAGCAGTTCTTC. Its translation is CASTWVRDNEQFF.

The chain is built from TRBV6-5 and TRBJ1-6; no clear D. The germline V gene encodes CDR1 MNHEY and CDR2 SVGAGI. This CDR3 has 14 residues. The germline V and J ends were trimmed by 6 bases and 9 bases, with 15 bases remaining between them. The CDR3 loop is CASSDGVRGSPLHF. DNA for the CDR3: TGTGCCAGCAGCGACGGGGTACGGGGTTCACCCCTCCACTTT.

The chain employs TRBV18 and TRBJ1-2; tentative D call: TRBD1 (5 bases). The CDR3 spans 13 residues. V was shortened by 3 bases and J by 8 bases, with 13 bases between the two germline ends. From germline, CDR1 is KGHSH and CDR2 LQKENI. The CDR3 here is CASSPRVQGGYTF. The CDR3 nucleotides are TGTGCCAGCTCACCGCGAGTTCAGGGAGGCTACACCTTC.

The gene calls are TRBV2 and TRBJ1-2; TRBD1 matches at 7 bases. Germline V gene data show CDR1 as SNHLY and CDR2 as FYNNEI. The CDR3 totals 13 residues. J lost 7 bases, V lost 6 bases, and 8 bases had no gene match. CDR3 residues: CASRPWTGIGYTF. The CDR3 DNA sequence: TGTGCCAGCAGACCCTGGACAGGTATTGGCTACACCTTC. Full variable domain (outside the CDR3, taken from reference TRBV2 and TRBJ1-2): EPEVTQTPSHQVTQMGQEVILRCVPISNHLYFYWYRQILGQKVEFLVSFYNNEISEKSEIFDDQFSVERPDGSNFTLKIRSTKLEDSAMYFCASRPWTGIGYTFGSGTRLTVV.

The chain is built from TRBV18 and TRBJ2-7; 8 positions agree with TRBD1. V gave up 6 bases and J gave up 4 bases; unmatched junction bases: 2. Germline CDR1 reads KGHSH; CDR2 reads LQKENI. The CDR3 has 12 amino acids. Here the CDR3 reads CASSRQGYEQYF. In nucleotides, the CDR3 is TGTGCCAGCTCGAGACAGGGGTACGAGCAGTACTTC.

The chain combines TRBV11-2 with TRBJ2-1, with TRBD2 matching 11 bases. The CDR3 extends over 15 amino acids. Trimming removed 1 base from V and 7 bases from J; junction bases left unmatched: 3. CDR1 SGHAT and CDR2 FQNNGV come from the germline V gene. The CDR3 region has the DNA TGTGCCAGCAGCTTAGTTAGCGGGAGGGCGAATGAGCAGTTCTTC. It encodes CASSLVSGRANEQFF. Complete variable domain (other parts from reference TRBV11-2 and TRBJ2-1): EAGVAQSPRYKIIEKRQSVAFWCNPISGHATLYWYQQILGQGPKLLIQFQNNGVVDDSQLPKDRFSAERLKGVDSTLKIQPAKLEDSAVYLCASSLVSGRANEQFFGPGTRLTVL.